The 20 T cell receptor beta chains in this list originate from one sample, sequenced in a study of blood T cell repertoires in COVID-19. The method was immunoSEQ multiplex PCR; TCRdb's version includes in-frame clones alone and lacks a portion of them. Of hundreds of thousands of clones listed, roughly 85% were seen once; the top ten hold 1.4% to 1.5%. The sequenced sample was peripheral blood. The receptors stem from a woman younger than 45 with active or convalescent COVID-19.

J is TRBJ1-5 and V is TRBV6-5; weak D call: TRBD1 (6 bases). Between the trimmed V and J ends, which lost 5 bases and 2 bases, there was a span of 10 bases. The germline gives CDR1 MNHEY, CDR2 SVGAGI. The CDR3 has 14 amino acids. The DNA for the CDR3 is TGTGCCAGCAGTCGACAGGTGGGCAATCAGCCCCAGCATTTT. This encodes CASSRQVGNQPQHF.

The chain links TRBV12-3 or TRBV12-4 to TRBJ1-4; D ambiguous. The CDR3 loop spans 12 amino acids. The V end was cut by 3 bases, the J end by 8 bases, with 7 bases between. The CDR3 is CASSFSGEKLFF. The CDR3 DNA sequence: TGTGCCAGCAGTTTCTCGGGGGAAAAACTGTTTTTT.

This chain connects TRBV11-3 to TRBJ2-2; TRBD1 matches 9 bases. The CDR3 spans 16 residues. The trim removed 5 bases at V and 6 bases at J, leaving 10 bases unmatched. CDR1 and CDR2 from the germline V gene are SGHNT and YENEEA. The CDR3 sequence: CASSLTGTGFPGELFF. In DNA form, the CDR3 reads TGTGCCAGCAGCCTCACCGGGACAGGGTTTCCCGGGGAGCTGTTTTTT.

This chain joins TRBV25-1 and TRBJ2-5; 7 bases are shared with TRBD1. Germline-derived CDR1 and CDR2 are MGHDK and SYGVNS. The J segment lost 2 bases and the V segment lost 3 bases, leaving 0 bases of the junction unmatched. The CDR3 covers 13 residues. CDR3 nucleotide sequence: TGTGCCAGCAGTGACAGGGGGCAAGAGACCCAGTACTTC. This translates into CASSDRGQETQYF.

The J gene is TRBJ2-7, the V gene TRBV19, with D perhaps TRBD2 (6 bases). Germline lookup yields CDR1 LNHDA and CDR2 SQIVND (reference sequence). The CDR3 extends over 14 amino acids. V gave up 3 bases and J gave up 2 bases, with 11 bases separating them. In DNA form, the CDR3 reads TGTGCCAGTAGTATGTTGGGACTTGCCTACGAGCAGTACTTC. Translated, it gives CASSMLGLAYEQYF.

The chain uses TRBV28 and TRBJ2-7; the match to TRBD2 covers 9 bases. CDR1 is MDHEN and CDR2 is SYDVKM in the germline V gene. The V segment lost 9 bases and the J segment 1 base; nucleotides outside the gene matches: 4. CDR3 length equals 13 residues. CDR3 DNA sequence: TGTGCCAGTTTAACTAGCGGGTCCTACGAGCAGTACTTC. This gives the protein CASLTSGSYEQYF.

The V and J genes are TRBV5-1 and TRBJ1-2; D might be TRBD1 (5 bases). Germline V gives CDR1 SGHRS, CDR2 YFSETQ. The V end was cut by 4 bases, the J end by 8 bases, with 15 bases between. This CDR3 is built from 13 residues. CDR3 nucleotide sequence: TGCGCCAGCAGCATGGCGGGGGAAGGAGGCTACACCTTC. Protein product: CASSMAGEGGYTF.

CDR3 bases: TGTGCCAGCAGCCTAAACCGCTACGAGCAGTACTTC. This translates into CASSLNRYEQYF. This chain links TRBV7-2 with TRBJ2-7; no firm D call. Trimming took off 5 bases at V and 3 bases at J, with 8 bases between the two ends. The CDR3 runs to 12 residues. Germline CDR1 and CDR2: SGHTA and FQGNSA.

This rearrangement joins TRBV3-1 (or the pseudogene TRBV3-2) to TRBJ1-4; D is uncertain. The CDR3 has 14 residues. The V end lost 4 bases, the J end lost 0 bases, and 6 bases lay between the germline ends. Germline CDR1 reads LGHDT; CDR2 reads YNNKEL (reference sequence). The CDR3 protein is CASSRGATNEKLFF. For the CDR3, the DNA is TGTGCCAGCAGCCGCGGGGCAACTAATGAAAAACTGTTTTTT.

This chain uses TRBV2 with TRBJ2-1, with 11 bases identical to TRBD2. V gave up 3 bases and J gave up 8 bases; unmatched junction bases: 15. CDR1 is SNHLY and CDR2 is FYNNEI in the germline V gene. CDR3 size: 18 residues. In DNA form, the CDR3 reads TGTGCCAGCAGTGATCCGGGGCCACTAGCGGGGGCCGGGGATGAGCAGTTCTTC. It is translated as CASSDPGPLAGAGDEQFF.

This chain uses TRBV19 with TRBJ1-2; 7 bases align to TRBD1. Germline V lookup: CDR1 LNHDA, CDR2 SQIVND (reference sequence). After removal of 7 bases from V and 7 bases from J, the junction contained 12 bases not matched to a gene. The CDR3 has 14 amino acids. Here the CDR3 DNA reads TGTGCCAGTACCCCGGACAGGAGCCCATTTGGCTACACCTTC. Protein product: CASTPDRSPFGYTF.

The chain uses TRBV19 and TRBJ1-5; TRBD1 is a possible D gene (5 bases). Germline V lookup: CDR1 LNHDA, CDR2 SQIVND (reference sequence). CDR3 length equals 16 residues. V gave up 4 bases and J gave up 0 bases, with 13 bases separating them. The CDR3 loop reads CASSNGHPYSNQPQHF. The CDR3 region has the DNA TGTGCCAGTAGTAACGGACATCCTTATAGCAATCAGCCCCAGCATTTT.

The V call is TRBV19, the J call TRBJ1-5, with TRBD1 matching 11 bases. CDR1 and CDR2 from the germline V gene are LNHDA and SQIVND (reference sequence). J gave up 2 bases and V 6 bases, and 6 bases lay outside the gene matches. CDR3 length equals 16 residues. Here the CDR3 reads CASSLDRGRGNQPQHF. DNA for the CDR3: TGTGCCAGTAGCCTGGACAGGGGGCGGGGCAATCAGCCCCAGCATTTT.

The V gene is TRBV5-6, the J gene TRBJ2-7; 7 bases match TRBD2. V lost 1 base, J lost 2 bases, and 6 bases stayed unmatched. The CDR3 consists of 15 residues. Germline lookup yields CDR1 SGHDT and CDR2 YYEEEE. CDR3 sequence: CASSLPPGGAYEQYF. Here the CDR3 DNA reads TGTGCCAGCAGCTTGCCTCCGGGAGGAGCCTACGAGCAGTACTTC.

The genes are TRBV5-4 and TRBJ2-3; 9 bases are a match to TRBD2. The CDR3 sequence is 17 residues long. The germline V gene encodes CDR1 SGHNT and CDR2 YYREEE (reference sequence). J was trimmed by 0 bases and V by 3 bases; bases with no gene match: 8. The CDR3 protein is CASSSKLAGASTDTQYF. CDR3 bases: TGTGCCAGCAGCTCGAAACTAGCGGGTGCTAGCACAGATACGCAGTATTTT.

This chain joins TRBV5-6 and TRBJ2-5; TRBD1 matches at 7 bases. In germline, CDR1 is SGHDT, CDR2 YYEEEE. The J segment lost 7 bases and the V segment lost 3 bases, leaving 9 bases of the junction unmatched. This CDR3 region has 14 residues. In nucleotides, the CDR3 is TGTGCCAGCAGCTCTAATGACAGGGTCCGGACCCAGTACTTC. This encodes CASSSNDRVRTQYF. Together with reference TRBV5-6 and TRBJ2-5, the CDR3 gives the full variable domain: DAGVTQSPTHLIKTRGQQVTLRCSPKSGHDTVSWYQQALGQGPQFIFQYYEEEERQRGNFPDRFSGHQFPNYSSELNVNALLLGDSALYLCASSSNDRVRTQYFGPGTRLLVL.

The chain carries TRBV7-8 and TRBJ1-5, with D possibly matching TRBD1 (6 bases). Trimming took 1 base from V and 7 from J, leaving 17 bases between them. This CDR3 contains 16 residues. CDR1 and CDR2 (germline): SGHVS, FQNEAQ. The CDR3 loop reads CASSLDSTGPEQPQHF. The CDR3 DNA is TGTGCCAGCAGCTTAGATTCTACAGGGCCCGAGCAGCCCCAGCATTTT.

The J gene is TRBJ2-7, the V gene TRBV6-5, with 8 bases matching TRBD1. Germline lookup yields CDR1 MNHEY and CDR2 SVGAGI. Germline trimming cut 7 bases from V and 1 base from J; bases unmatched to any gene: 9. This CDR3 has 15 amino acids. Written as DNA, the CDR3 is TGTGCCAGCATGAGAGAACGACAGGGGTCCTACGAGCAGTACTTC. Translated, it gives CASMRERQGSYEQYF.

The genes are TRBV5-1 and TRBJ2-7; 11 nucleotides line up with TRBD2. CDR1 and CDR2 from the germline V gene are SGHRS and YFSETQ. This CDR3 region has 15 residues. The J segment lost 0 bases and the V segment lost 1 base, leaving 0 bases of the junction unmatched. CDR3 loop: CASSLTSGSSYEQYF. The CDR3 bases are TGCGCCAGCAGCTTGACTAGCGGGAGCTCCTACGAGCAGTACTTC. Drawing the rest from reference TRBV5-1 and TRBJ2-7, the complete variable domain is KAGVTQTPRYLIKTRGQQVTLSCSPISGHRSVSWYQQTPGQGLQFLFEYFSETQRNKGNFPGRFSGRQFSNSRSEMNVSTLELGDSALYLCASSLTSGSSYEQYFGPGTRLTVT.

The gene calls are TRBV6-4 and TRBJ2-1; TRBD1 matches at 9 bases. CDR1 and CDR2 from the germline V gene are MRHNA and SNTAGT. V lost 5 bases, J lost 4 bases, and 9 bases stayed unmatched. The CDR3 runs 16 residues. CDR3 coding DNA: TGTGCCAGCAGTCATTTCCGGACAGGGGATTACAATGAGCAGTTCTTC. This encodes CASSHFRTGDYNEQFF.